The following is a TCR beta chain sequence with its context. The target antigen is unknown. Germline CDR1 SNHLY, CDR2 FYNNEI. This CDR3 is built from 12 residues. The V end was cut by 7 bases, the J end by 8 bases, with 12 bases between. The data derive from a study of cytomegalovirus exposure and HLA in healthy donors. General study results and limits: Researchers had no immune exposure information except CMV serostatus available.

The primer mix had 60 Vbeta and 13 Jbeta primers. Assay used: immunoSEQ multiplex PCR; TCRdb lists only in-frame clones, some missing. The sample has 55,000 to 75,000 clones; approximately 70% are singletons. The V gene is TRBV2, the J gene TRBJ1-3; a possible D gene is TRBD1 (5 bases). This TCR derives from a man aged 35 to 55 in good health and CMV-seropositive. The sample comprised PBMCs. Written as DNA, the CDR3 is TGTGCCAGCAACGGACAAGGGGACACCATATATTTT. The encoded protein is CASNGQGDTIYF.